This T cell receptor beta chain was obtained from a study of response to subunit inactivated influenza vaccine. This clonotype has ten or more counts. Its specificity is not known. With 0 bases removed from V and 0 bases from J, the gap between germline ends came to 12 bases. CDR3 length: 17 amino acids. Each CDR3 protein is one row after TCRdb ran MiXCR on the RT-PCR reads. This table holds about 520,000 distinct CDR3 sequences, approximately 6.9% found once. Findings and caveats of the study: With each seasonal influenza vaccination, the authors suggested, few new T cells are recruited.

This sequence originates from a man aged 45 to 75 who received an inactivated influenza vaccine. The chain has TRBV12-3 or TRBV12-4 and TRBJ1-3; maybe TRBD1 (5 bases). The sample in question was PBMCs from blood, obtained 23 months after vaccination. The CDR3 loop reads CASSLAPVGASGNTIYF. The CDR3 DNA reads TGTGCCAGCAGTTTAGCGCCAGTAGGGGCCTCTGGAAACACCATATATTTT.